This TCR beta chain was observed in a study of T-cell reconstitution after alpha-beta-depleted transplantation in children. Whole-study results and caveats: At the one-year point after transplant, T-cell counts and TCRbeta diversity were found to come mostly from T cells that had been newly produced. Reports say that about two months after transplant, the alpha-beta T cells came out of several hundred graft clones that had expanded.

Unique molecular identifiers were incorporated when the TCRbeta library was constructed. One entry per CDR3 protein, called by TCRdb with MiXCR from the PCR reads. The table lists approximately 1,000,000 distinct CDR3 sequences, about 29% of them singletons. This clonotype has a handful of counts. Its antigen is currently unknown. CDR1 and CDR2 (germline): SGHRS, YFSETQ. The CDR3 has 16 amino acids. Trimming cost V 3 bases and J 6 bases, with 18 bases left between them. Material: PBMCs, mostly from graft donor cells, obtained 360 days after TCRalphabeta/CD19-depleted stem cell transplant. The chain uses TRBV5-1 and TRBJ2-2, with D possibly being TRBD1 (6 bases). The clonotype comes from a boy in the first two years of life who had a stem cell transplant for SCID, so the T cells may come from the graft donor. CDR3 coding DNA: TGCGCCAGCAGCTCCCATTACAGGGAATCCGCCGGGGAGCTGTTTTTT. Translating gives CASSSHYRESAGELFF.